The sequence of this TCR beta chain was determined in a study of T cells in Graves' hyperthyroidism and ophthalmopathy. Researchers took RNA transcripts and amplified the TCR beta CDR3 regions from them. HTBI primers were the set used in a first-round RT-PCR of the TCR CDR3. TCRdb used MiXCR to reprocess the multiplex PCR reads, holding one entry per CDR3 protein. This sample has nearly 750,000 distinct CDR3 sequences; about 35% occur once, and the top ten carry around 31%. Sequencing was performed on blood. This receptor was taken from a woman aged 40-49 years with Graves' hyperthyroidism.

CDR3 region: CASKTQGNYQPQHF. DNA of the CDR3: TGTGCCAGCAAAACACAGGGGAATTATCAGCCCCAGCATTTT. The chain uses TRBV12-3 or TRBV12-4 and TRBJ1-5; 7 positions agree with TRBD1. After removal of 7 bases from V and 5 bases from J, the junction contained 8 bases not matched to a gene. This CDR3 spans 14 amino acids.